This TCR beta chain was recorded in a study of molecular identifiers for immune sequencing clone quantification (dated by TCRdb to the late 2010s). Some background on the complete study: For a replicate experiment, RNA from approximately 20,000 or 100,000 naive CD8 T cells was divided into five aliquots, and four of the five aliquots were sequenced. The study was a methods study using CD8 T cells to benchmark molecular-identifier clustering-based TCR repertoire sequencing (MIDCIRS) and TCR RNA copy counting.

Naive CD8 T cell libraries were made from 20,000 to 1,000,000 sorted cells using 10%, 30% or 50% of purified RNA. On a BD FACSAria II, naive CD8 T cells were FACS-sorted as CD8+CD4-CCR7+CD45RA+ and collected into RLT Plus buffer. To test detection sensitivity, Jurkat RNA equal to some 11 TCR copies was added to samples of about 19,000-1,100,000 naive CD8 T cells. Enrichment of CD8 T cells was performed with RosetteSep CD8+ T Cell Enrichment Cocktail and Ficoll-Paque, after which ACK red cell lysis was carried out. The method behind the library was PCR. Instrument on record: Illumina HiSeq 4000. Preparation of bulk TCR libraries followed a previously described approach, with the TCR primers listed in Table S5. Total RNA was purified with the Qiagen AllPrep DNA/RNA kit. Before analysis, reads from multiple sequencing runs of one library were combined. The study's processing was this. Reads were retained only if the reads had an exact TCR constant sequence, and the retained reads were trimmed to 150 nt and grouped according to their 12-nt molecular barcodes. Reads inside each barcode group were sub-clustered using a 15% Levenshtein threshold, and a quality-weighted consensus sequence was constructed for each RNA molecule. Non-functional sequences were discarded, and so were lower-count sequences lying one edit away from another sequence. On the basis of fitting two negative binomial distributions, barcode sub-clusters with fewer than 20% of the maximum read count were discarded. TCRdb itself trimmed the public reads at Q25 with fastp, ran MiXCR and retained productive beta chains. A single entry per CDR3 protein holds the most common genes and DNA from its merged rows. TCRdb's processing, not the authors' own work, is the source of the V and J calls. For this sample the table gives about 640,000 distinct CDR3 sequences, of which roughly 21% were detected only once. The ten largest clones capture around 0.86% of the sample.

The study at large found these results: In CMV-specific effector cells, over 99% of molecules were held by clones above 20 RNA copies, whereas under 1% of molecules were held by such clones in naive cells. The sizes of highly expanded clones could end up underestimated when identical TCR molecules share a barcode. Spiked-in Jurkat TCR RNA equivalent to a single cell was reported to be detectable even among approximately 900,000 naive CD8 T cells. When barcode sub-clustering was omitted, TCR diversity was inflated by chimeric consensus sequences, with chimeras reaching as high as 47%. Spiked-in Jurkat TCR RNA (about 10 copies' worth), which is not part of the donor repertoire, was contained in the naive libraries. About three recovered TCR RNA copies per cell were obtained by modeling, versus about 10 by digital PCR, implying a capture efficiency of approximately 27%.

Concerning this clonotype: Its antigen is unknown. Base qualities are not at hand, and no much larger clone is one base apart.

V is shortened by 2 bases, J by 4 bases, and the region joining them spans 19 bases. From the cysteine up to the phenylalanine, the CDR3 has a length of 17 residues. Only CDR3 DNA is held: 51 bases, read in frame from base 1. In the germline V gene, CDR1 corresponds to MNHEY and CDR2 to SVGEGT. The chain uses TRBV6-2 or TRBV6-3 and TRBJ2-3, with the D gene uncertain. This clonotype originated in a human donor in good health. Some libraries in this study had Jurkat cell RNA spiked in. The specimen sequenced was naive CD8+ T cells from blood, with Jurkat cell RNA spiked in. This specimen's cell subset or site label, interpreted: FACS-sorted CD8+CD4-CCR7+CD45RA+ naive T cells. The nucleotides read TGTGCCAGCAGTTACCCACGACCGGCCGGAAGCGCAGATACGCAGTATTTT. Protein translation: CASSYPRPAGSADTQYF.